Below are 21 T cell receptor beta chains sequenced from a single sample in a study of identical twins. TCRdb re-called the 5' RACE reads with MiXCR, one entry per CDR3 protein. The sample has around 570,000 distinct CDR3 sequences, roughly 9.9% seen once. These sequences were also reported in another study, on yellow fever vaccine responses in identical twins.

The sequencing sample was made of PBMCs. The receptors shown here come from a woman aged 18-29 years in good health.

This clonotype was recorded many times. J is TRBJ1-1 and V is TRBV12-3 or TRBV12-4; possibly TRBD1 for D (5 bases). Trimming shortened V by 5 bases and J by 1 base, and 11 bases separated the two germline ends. This CDR3 has 14 residues. This CDR3 reads CASSKATGNTEAFF. The CDR3 DNA follows: TGTGCCAGCAGTAAAGCAACAGGGAACACTGAAGCTTTCTTT.

This clonotype has a count of ten or more. The chain carries TRBV6-1 and TRBJ2-4; D ambiguous. From germline, CDR1 is MNHNS and CDR2 SASEGT. V was shortened by 6 bases and J by 5 bases, with 14 bases between the two germline ends. The CDR3 is 14 amino acids. CDR3 residues: CASSSNWVENIQYF. The CDR3 coding sequence is TGTGCCAGCAGCAGCAATTGGGTCGAAAACATTCAGTACTTC.

This clonotype was seen a few times. V is TRBV29-1 and J is TRBJ2-7, with D unclear. The CDR3 loop spans 12 amino acids. The germline V gene encodes CDR1 SQVTM and CDR2 ANQGSEA. V was cut by 0 bases and J by 5 bases, with 8 bases left in between. The CDR3 region is CSVEDGSDEQYF. CDR3 coding DNA: TGCAGCGTTGAAGATGGTTCGGACGAGCAGTACTTC.

The chain joins TRBV11-1 to TRBJ1-2; 7 nucleotides match TRBD1. V shed 2 bases, J shed 0 bases, and the junction held 3 bases outside the gene matches. This CDR3 contains 15 residues. The germline V gene encodes CDR1 SGHAT and CDR2 FQDESV (reference sequence). DNA of the CDR3: TGTGCCAGCAGCTTACGGACAGGACCTAACTATGGCTACACCTTC. As protein: CASSLRTGPNYGYTF.

Many counts were recorded for this clonotype. The chain uses TRBV12-3 or TRBV12-4 and TRBJ1-6; D possibly corresponds to TRBD1 (6 bases). The CDR3 sequence is 15 residues long. V was clipped by 2 bases and J by 9 bases, with 14 bases between them. The CDR3 spells CASSLNGGASSPLHF. CDR3 DNA sequence: TGTGCCAGCAGTTTAAATGGGGGCGCGAGTTCACCCCTCCACTTT.

The sample holds many counts of this clonotype. The J gene is TRBJ2-7, the V gene TRBV7-9; a weak D match, TRBD1 (7 bases). With 4 bases removed from V and 1 base from J, the gap between germline ends came to 17 bases. The CDR3 length is 16 residues. Germline V gives CDR1 SEHNR, CDR2 FQNEAQ (reference sequence). CDR3 bases: TGTGCCAGCAGCTCCAGCGACAGGGAGGATTCCTACGAGCAGTACTTC. Translation: CASSSSDREDSYEQYF.

This sequence joins TRBV3-1 and TRBJ1-2; no reliable D call. The CDR3 extends over 12 amino acids. V gave up 0 bases and J gave up 8 bases, with 7 bases separating them. From germline, CDR1 is LGHDT and CDR2 YNNKEL (reference sequence). CDR3 loop: CASSQDGYGYTF. The CDR3 DNA reads as TGTGCCAGCAGCCAAGATGGGTACGGCTACACCTTC.

The sample holds a few counts of this clonotype. The V call is TRBV10-3, the J call TRBJ2-7; 7 bases are a match to TRBD1. After removal of 0 bases from V and 3 bases from J, the junction contained 14 bases not matched to a gene. Germline V lookup: CDR1 ENHRY, CDR2 SYGVKD. This CDR3 contains 18 residues. CDR3 bases: TGTGCCATCAGTGAGTCGCGAAGGGGTAGACAGGGTGGCTACGAGCAGTACTTC. It yields the protein CAISESRRGRQGGYEQYF.

This clonotype was picked up a small number of times. The rearrangement links TRBV20-1 to TRBJ2-2, with D possibly being TRBD1 or TRBD2 (5 bases each). Germline values: CDR1 DFQATT, CDR2 SNEGSKA (reference sequence). The CDR3 is made up of 15 amino acids. With 1 base removed from V and 5 bases from J, the gap between germline ends came to 14 bases. CDR3 loop: CSARVTWGGTGELFF. The CDR3 DNA follows: TGCAGTGCTAGAGTCACCTGGGGCGGGACCGGGGAGCTGTTTTTT.

This clonotype was observed a handful of times. This sequence joins TRBV6-2 or TRBV6-3 and TRBJ1-4; D is uncertain. The V gene lost 7 bases and the J gene lost 4 bases, with 16 bases spanning the gap. The CDR3 loop spans 15 amino acids. Germline CDR1 MNHEY, CDR2 SVGEGT. The CDR3 DNA follows: TGTGCCAGCACCTCACCCACGCTCCGTAATGAAAAACTGTTTTTT. This codes for CASTSPTLRNEKLFF.

This CDR3 is CASRGQGYTGELFF. The DNA for the CDR3 is TGTGCCAGCAGAGGACAGGGGTACACCGGGGAGCTGTTTTTT. The rearrangement joins TRBV2 to TRBJ2-2, with 9 bases fitting TRBD1. This CDR3 spans 14 amino acids. Germline CDR1 is SNHLY and CDR2 is FYNNEI. Trimming cost V 6 bases and J 3 bases; bases outside gene matches: 2.

The J gene is TRBJ2-3, the V gene TRBV30; the D gene is possibly TRBD1 (6 bases). The CDR3 length is 14 residues. Germline V gene lookup returns CDR1 GTSNPN and CDR2 SVGIG (reference sequence). Trimming left V 4 bases short and J 4 bases short, with 15 bases between. This CDR3 reads CAWMYGQGPDTQYF. In DNA, the CDR3 is TGTGCCTGGATGTATGGCCAGGGGCCAGATACGCAGTATTTT.

The chain employs TRBV7-3 and TRBJ2-1; D gene uncertain. The CDR3 contains 15 residues. Trimming removed 2 bases from V and 0 bases from J, with 8 bases in between. Germline V gene sequence: CDR1 SGHTA, CDR2 FQGTGA. CDR3 sequence reads: CASSLQVSSYNEQFF. CDR3 nucleotide sequence: TGTGCCAGCAGCTTACAGGTTAGCTCCTACAATGAGCAGTTCTTC.

This clonotype was seen a handful of times. The gene calls are TRBV5-1 and TRBJ2-2; 11 bases line up with TRBD2. The germline V gene encodes CDR1 SGHRS and CDR2 YFSETQ. CDR3 length: 18 residues. V was clipped by 2 bases and J by 6 bases; unmatched bases: 12. This chain's CDR3 is CASSLGLAGGSRAGELFF. The CDR3 DNA reads TGCGCCAGCAGCTTAGGGCTAGCGGGAGGAAGCCGCGCCGGGGAGCTGTTTTTT.

The V and J genes are TRBV11-2 and TRBJ2-1; 9 bases are a match to TRBD2. From germline, CDR1 is SGHAT and CDR2 FQNNGV. V lost 1 base, J lost 6 bases, and 13 bases stayed unmatched. The CDR3 length is 18 residues. The CDR3 region is CASSLVRGGGALFNEQFF. CDR3 DNA: TGTGCCAGCAGCTTAGTTCGGGGCGGGGGGGCCCTTTTCAATGAGCAGTTCTTC.

V is TRBV28 and J is TRBJ2-5; weak D call: TRBD1 (5 bases). V lost 6 bases to trimming and J lost 2 bases, with 7 bases between them. The CDR3 runs to 12 residues. Germline V gene sequence: CDR1 MDHEN, CDR2 SYDVKM. The CDR3 is CASRRQQETQYF. In DNA form, the CDR3 reads TGTGCCAGCAGAAGACAGCAAGAGACCCAGTACTTC.

V and J are TRBV28 and TRBJ1-5; D not resolved. This CDR3 is built from 12 residues. V gave up 3 bases and J gave up 7 bases, with 7 bases separating them. CDR1 is MDHEN, CDR2 SYDVKM, per germline. In DNA form, the CDR3 reads TGTGCCAGCAGTTTGGTTTGGCAGCCCCAGCATTTT. It codes for CASSLVWQPQHF.

Regarding this clonotype: One junction end disagrees with the germline gene, perhaps due to a read error. The rearrangement links TRBV4-3 to TRBJ2-6; perhaps TRBD1 as D (6 bases). CDR1 LGHNA and CDR2 YSLEER come from the germline V gene. The CDR3 runs 17 residues. The CDR3 sequence is CAGSQVDSFSGANVLTF. CDR3 DNA sequence: TGCGCCGGCAGCCAAGTGGACAGTTTCTCTGGGGCCAACGTCCTGACTTTC.

The chain is built from TRBV12-3 or TRBV12-4 and TRBJ1-2; 8 bases align to TRBD1. V lost 6 bases, J lost 4 bases, and 4 bases stayed unmatched. This CDR3 comprises 13 residues. CDR3 protein: CASRDRDIYGYTF. Written as DNA, the CDR3 is TGTGCCAGCAGGGACAGGGACATCTATGGCTACACCTTC.

In its sample, this clonotype was seen many times. The rearrangement joins TRBV11-2 to TRBJ2-1; a weak D match, TRBD2 (5 bases). This CDR3 region has 14 residues. The germline gives CDR1 SGHAT, CDR2 FQNNGV. Trimming pared 4 bases from V and 5 bases from J, leaving 12 bases between. Here the CDR3 DNA reads TGTGCCAGCAGCTCCCTCGAGAGGGACAATGAGCAGTTCTTC. Residues: CASSSLERDNEQFF. Complete variable domain (other parts from reference TRBV11-2 and TRBJ2-1): EAGVAQSPRYKIIEKRQSVAFWCNPISGHATLYWYQQILGQGPKLLIQFQNNGVVDDSQLPKDRFSAERLKGVDSTLKIQPAKLEDSAVYLCASSSLERDNEQFFGPGTRLTVL.

This clonotype appeared many times. The chain is built from TRBV10-2 and TRBJ2-7, with 10 bases lining up with TRBD1. The CDR3 loop spans 15 amino acids. After removal of 6 bases from V and 4 bases from J, the junction contained 9 bases not matched to a gene. Germline-derived CDR1 and CDR2 are WSHSY and SAAADI. This CDR3 reads CASREGQGGLYEQYF. Here the CDR3 DNA reads TGCGCCAGCAGGGAAGGACAGGGGGGTCTATACGAGCAGTACTTC.